This record looks at one T cell receptor (beta chain) sequence and its context. Per germline, CDR1 SGHRS and CDR2 YFSETQ. The CDR3 loop spans 15 amino acids. V was trimmed by 0 bases and J by 3 bases, leaving 9 bases between them. The data stem from a study of blood T cell repertoires in COVID-19. Overall study: Researchers got acute and convalescent COVID-19 samples from the United States, Italy and Spain.

In the source study's methods: Nucleated cell number was recorded as an estimate derived from reference gene primer amplification. Assay used: immunoSEQ multiplex PCR; TCRdb lists only in-frame clones, some missing. The V and J calls and clone size were taken over from that table, and D and trimming were inferred from the DNA. The table lists 80,000 to 100,000 clones, around 86% of them singletons. The source of this sequence is a man aged 50 to 59 with acute or convalescent COVID-19. The J gene is TRBJ2-2, the V gene TRBV5-1; D gene unclear. Sequences were obtained from peripheral blood. The CDR3: CASSLAQEYTGELFF. CDR3 sequence (DNA): TGCGCCAGCAGCTTGGCCCAGGAATACACCGGGGAGCTGTTTTTT.